This T cell receptor beta chain emerged from a study of blood T cells in healthy people across ages. Notes on the study in general: Naive CD4+ cell counts and diversity both ran higher in long-lived than in aged donors.

PCR was performed a second time for about 6 to 12 cycles using a sample-barcoded 5' primer and a J-beta primer mix. MiXCR, run by TCRdb on the 5' RACE reads, gives a single entry per CDR3 protein. The table records around 1,600,000 distinct CDR3 sequences, approximately 43% of them present only once. Germline V gene sequence: CDR1 DFQATT, CDR2 SNEGSKA (reference sequence). The trim removed 0 bases at V and 8 bases at J, leaving 9 bases unmatched. The length of the CDR3 is 16 residues. On this clonotype: Its antigen is not identified.

The clonotype originates from a woman between 18 and 29 years old in good health. Material for sequencing was blood. The chain has TRBV20-1 and TRBJ2-1, with TRBD2 matching over 11 bases. The CDR3 region has the DNA TGCAGTGCTAGAGATTTAGCGGGAGGGCCAGGCGATGAGCAGTTCTTC. Translating it yields CSARDLAGGPGDEQFF.